What follows describes a single T cell receptor beta chain. Original data processing: The authors estimated nucleated cell counts from reference gene primer amplification. Using immunoSEQ multiplex PCR, the repertoire was profiled, and TCRdb retains in-frame clones only, with some absent. The V and J calls and the clone size are those of that table, but D and trimming were determined from the DNA. The sample holds under 250,000 clones, about 85% seen once. This record comes from a study of blood T cell repertoires in COVID-19. Study in general: Samples came from the United States, Italy and Spain, spanning acute and convalescent COVID-19. Nucleic acid was either cDNA or gDNA, and it came from T cells, B-cell-depleted T cells, or PBMCs.

The CDR3 totals 15 residues. CDR1 and CDR2 (germline): SEHNR, FQNEAQ (reference sequence). V lost 5 bases and J lost 8; bases outside the gene matches: 9. This TCR was sampled from a woman in her sixties with active or convalescent COVID-19. Input material: peripheral blood. This chain uses TRBV7-9 with TRBJ1-2, with 12 bases identical to TRBD1. The CDR3 sequence: CASSQPGQGAFGYTF. Written as DNA, the CDR3 is TGTGCCAGCAGCCAACCGGGACAGGGGGCTTTCGGCTACACCTTC. The whole variable domain, filled in from reference TRBV7-9 and TRBJ1-2, reads DTGVSQNPRHKITKRGQNVTFRCDPISEHNRLYWYRQTLGQGPEFLTYFQNEAQLEKSRLLSDRFSAERPKGSFSTLEIQRTEQGDSAMYLCASSQPGQGAFGYTFGSGTRLTVV.